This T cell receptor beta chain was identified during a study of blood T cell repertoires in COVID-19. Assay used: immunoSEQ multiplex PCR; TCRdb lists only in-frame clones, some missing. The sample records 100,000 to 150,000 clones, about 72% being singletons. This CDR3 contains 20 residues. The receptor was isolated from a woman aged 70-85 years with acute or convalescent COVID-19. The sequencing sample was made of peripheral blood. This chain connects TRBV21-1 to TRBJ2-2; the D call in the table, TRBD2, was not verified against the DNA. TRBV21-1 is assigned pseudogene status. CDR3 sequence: CASSKDMSLAGGPSGGELFF. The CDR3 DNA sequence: TGTGCCAGCAGCAAAGACATGTCCCTAGCGGGAGGGCCCTCGGGCGGGGAGCTGTTTTTT.